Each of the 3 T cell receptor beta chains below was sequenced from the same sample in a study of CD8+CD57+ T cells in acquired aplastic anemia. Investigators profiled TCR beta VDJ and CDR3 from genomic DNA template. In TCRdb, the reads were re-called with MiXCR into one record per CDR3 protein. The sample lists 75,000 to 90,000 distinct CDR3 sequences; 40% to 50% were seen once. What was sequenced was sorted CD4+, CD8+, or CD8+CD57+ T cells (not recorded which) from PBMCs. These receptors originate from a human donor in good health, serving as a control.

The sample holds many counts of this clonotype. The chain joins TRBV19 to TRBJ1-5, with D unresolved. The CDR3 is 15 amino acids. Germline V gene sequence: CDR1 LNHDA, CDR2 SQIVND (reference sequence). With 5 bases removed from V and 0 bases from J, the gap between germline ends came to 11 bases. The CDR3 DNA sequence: TGTGCCAGTAGTTTTGGATATTATAGCAATCAGCCCCAGCATTTT. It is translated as CASSFGYYSNQPQHF.

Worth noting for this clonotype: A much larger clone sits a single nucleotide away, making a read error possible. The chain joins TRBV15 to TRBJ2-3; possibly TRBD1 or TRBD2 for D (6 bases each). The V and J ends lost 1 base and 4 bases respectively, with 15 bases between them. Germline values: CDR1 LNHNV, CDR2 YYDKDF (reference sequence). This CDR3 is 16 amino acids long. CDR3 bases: TGTGCCACCAGCAGAGGTTGGGCAGGGGACTCAGATACGCAGTATTTT. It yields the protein CATSRGWAGDSDTQYF.

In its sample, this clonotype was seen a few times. The CDR3 here is CASSSYRGPQHF. The CDR3, as DNA: TGTGCCAGCAGTTCGTACAGGGGGCCCCAGCATTTT. This sequence joins TRBV7-3 and TRBJ1-5; 7 nucleotides agree with TRBD1. The trim removed 6 bases at V and 9 bases at J, leaving 5 bases unmatched. The CDR3 is 12 amino acids. Germline lookup yields CDR1 SGHTA and CDR2 FQGTGA.